This T cell receptor (beta chain) is from a study of blood T cell repertoires in COVID-19. Trimming left V 3 bases short and J 5 bases short, with 14 bases between. This CDR3 is built from 14 residues. The germline V gene has CDR1 SGDLS and CDR2 YYNGEE. Only in-frame clones appear in the TCRdb table, and some are missing; sequencing was by immunoSEQ multiplex PCR. The sample yields about 200,000 clones, 90% seen once. Sequencing was carried out using PBMCs or T cells enriched from blood (not recorded which). The receptor was isolated from a man aged 30 to 45 who had recovered from COVID-19. The rearrangement links TRBV9 to TRBJ1-1, with a possible D match to TRBD1 (6 bases). CDR3 sequence: CASSGRRGATEAFF. In DNA form, the CDR3 reads TGTGCCAGCAGCGGACGCAGGGGTGCGACTGAAGCTTTCTTT.